This T cell receptor beta chain was captured by sequencing in a study of T cell responses to AZD1222 COVID-19 vaccine. This CDR3 region has 14 residues. Trimming shortened V by 0 bases and J by 2 bases, and 8 bases separated the two germline ends. Germline lookup yields CDR1 LGHNA and CDR2 YNFKEQ. The data were produced by immunoSEQ multiplex PCR, yet TCRdb's version contains in-frame clones alone and is incomplete. The sample contains 95,000 to 150,000 clones, around 90% of which appear only once. Notes on the study in general: The peak T cell response came first, and repertoires were sampled only after it. White British donors predominated, females outnumbered males, and clonal diversity was possibly underestimated.

Comments on this clone: Its antigen remains unidentified.

This specimen was peripheral blood, taken 28 days after the second dose of the MenACWY control vaccine. The chain joins TRBV4-2 to TRBJ2-7; D not certain. This receptor was identified in an adult who received the MenACWY meningococcal vaccine as a control. This CDR3 reads CASSQDRGTYEQYF. CDR3 sequence (DNA): TGTGCCAGCAGCCAAGATCGCGGTACCTACGAGCAGTACTTC.